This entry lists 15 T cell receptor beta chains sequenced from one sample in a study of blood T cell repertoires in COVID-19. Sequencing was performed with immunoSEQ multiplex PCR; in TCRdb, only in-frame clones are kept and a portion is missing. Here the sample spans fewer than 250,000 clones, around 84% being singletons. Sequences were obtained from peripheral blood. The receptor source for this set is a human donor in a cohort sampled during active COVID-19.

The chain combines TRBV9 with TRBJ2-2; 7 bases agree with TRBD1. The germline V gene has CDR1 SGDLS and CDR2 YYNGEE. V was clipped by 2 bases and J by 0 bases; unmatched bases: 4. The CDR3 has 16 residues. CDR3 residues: CASSVGTATNTGELFF. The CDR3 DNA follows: TGTGCCAGCAGCGTGGGGACAGCAACGAACACCGGGGAGCTGTTTTTT.

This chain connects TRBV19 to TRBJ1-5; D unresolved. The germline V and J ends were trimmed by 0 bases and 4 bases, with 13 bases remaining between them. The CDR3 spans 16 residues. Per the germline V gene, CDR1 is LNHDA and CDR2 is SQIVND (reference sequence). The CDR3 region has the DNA TGTGCCAGTAGTATAGATCGGGTCCTGGAGAATCAGCCCCAGCATTTT. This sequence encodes CASSIDRVLENQPQHF.

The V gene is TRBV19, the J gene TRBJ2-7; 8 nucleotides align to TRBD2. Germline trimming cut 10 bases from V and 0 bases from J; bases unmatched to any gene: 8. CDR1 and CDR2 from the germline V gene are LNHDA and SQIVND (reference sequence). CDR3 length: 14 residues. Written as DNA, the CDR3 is TGTGCCAAGATTAAGCGGGGGAGCTCCTACGAGCAGTACGTC. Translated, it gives CAKIKRGSSYEQYV.

The chain's CDR3 is CASSSYPQGQETQYF. The CDR3 DNA reads as TGTGCCAGCAGCAGTTACCCGCAGGGGCAAGAGACCCAGTACTTC. The chain has TRBV7-9 and TRBJ2-5, with D tentatively TRBD1 (6 bases). Trimming took off 5 bases at V and 2 bases at J, with 15 bases between the two ends. Germline V gene lookup returns CDR1 SEHNR and CDR2 FQNEAQ (reference sequence). The CDR3 has 15 amino acids. Drawing the rest from reference TRBV7-9 and TRBJ2-5, the complete variable domain is DTGVSQNPRHKITKRGQNVTFRCDPISEHNRLYWYRQTLGQGPEFLTYFQNEAQLEKSRLLSDRFSAERPKGSFSTLEIQRTEQGDSAMYLCASSSYPQGQETQYFGPGTRLLVL.

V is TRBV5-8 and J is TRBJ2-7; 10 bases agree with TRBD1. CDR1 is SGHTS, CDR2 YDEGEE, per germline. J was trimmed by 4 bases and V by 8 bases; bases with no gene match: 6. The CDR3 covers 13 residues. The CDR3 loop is CASRGQGGYEQYF. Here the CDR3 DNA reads TGTGCCAGTAGAGGACAGGGGGGTTACGAGCAGTACTTC.

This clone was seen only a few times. The CDR3, as DNA: TGTGCCAGCAGCTTAGTGGATCGACTATCACCCCTCCACTTT. This codes for CASSLVDRLSPLHF. The chain couples TRBV7-2 to TRBJ1-6, with no clear D. The germline V gene encodes CDR1 SGHTA and CDR2 FQGNSA. The CDR3 length is 14 residues. Trimming stripped 1 base from V and 10 bases from J, with 11 bases between. Full variable domain (outside the CDR3, taken from reference TRBV7-2 and TRBJ1-6): GAGVSQSPSNKVTEKGKDVELRCDPISGHTALYWYRQSLGQGLEFLIYFQGNSAPDKSGLPSDRFSAERTGGSVSTLTIQRTQQEDSAVYLCASSLVDRLSPLHFGNGTRLTVT.

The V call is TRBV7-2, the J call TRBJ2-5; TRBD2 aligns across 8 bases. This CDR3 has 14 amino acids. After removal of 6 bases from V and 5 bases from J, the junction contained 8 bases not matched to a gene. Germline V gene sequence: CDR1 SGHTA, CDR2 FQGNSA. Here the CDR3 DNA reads TGTGCCAGCAGTTCCCCGGGGGGGGGTGAGACCCAGTACTTC. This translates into CASSSPGGGETQYF.

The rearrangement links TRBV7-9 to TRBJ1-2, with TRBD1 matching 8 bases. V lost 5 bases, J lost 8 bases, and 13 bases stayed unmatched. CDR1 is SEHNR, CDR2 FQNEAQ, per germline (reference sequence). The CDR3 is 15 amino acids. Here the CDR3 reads CASSDRGGGADGYTF. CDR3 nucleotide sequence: TGTGCCAGCAGCGACAGGGGCGGCGGGGCGGACGGCTACACCTTC.

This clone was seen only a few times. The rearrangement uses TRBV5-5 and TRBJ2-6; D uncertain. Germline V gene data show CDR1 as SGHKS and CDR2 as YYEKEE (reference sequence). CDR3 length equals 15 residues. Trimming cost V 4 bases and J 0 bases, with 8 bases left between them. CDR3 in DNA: TGTGCCAGCAGCCGGTCGAGCTCTGGGGCCAACGTCCTGACTTTC. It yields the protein CASSRSSSGANVLTF.

As DNA, the CDR3 is TGTGCCAGCAGTTTATGGGCTAGCGGGAGAGATTATACGCAGTATTTT. It encodes CASSLWASGRDYTQYF. The chain employs TRBV28 and TRBJ2-3, with 10 positions matching TRBD2. The CDR3 sequence is 16 residues long. The germline V gene encodes CDR1 MDHEN and CDR2 SYDVKM. J gave up 7 bases and V 0 bases, and 7 bases lay outside the gene matches.

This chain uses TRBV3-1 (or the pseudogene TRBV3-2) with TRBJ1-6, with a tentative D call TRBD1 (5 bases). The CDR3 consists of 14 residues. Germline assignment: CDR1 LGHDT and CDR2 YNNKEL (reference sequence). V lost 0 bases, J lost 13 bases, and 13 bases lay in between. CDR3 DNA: TGTGCCAGCAGCCAAGATAGGAGGGACCGCCCCCTCCACTTT. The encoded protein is CASSQDRRDRPLHF.

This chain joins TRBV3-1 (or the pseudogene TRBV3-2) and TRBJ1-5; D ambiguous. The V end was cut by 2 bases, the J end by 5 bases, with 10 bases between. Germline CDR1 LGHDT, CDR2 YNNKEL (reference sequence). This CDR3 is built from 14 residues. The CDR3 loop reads CASSQPGVHQPQHF. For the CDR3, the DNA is TGTGCCAGCAGCCAACCGGGAGTACATCAGCCCCAGCATTTT.

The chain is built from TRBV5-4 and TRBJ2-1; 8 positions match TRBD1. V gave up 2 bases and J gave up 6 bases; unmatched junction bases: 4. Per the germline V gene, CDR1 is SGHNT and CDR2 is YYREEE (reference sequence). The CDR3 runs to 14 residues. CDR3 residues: CASSLAGGRNEQFF. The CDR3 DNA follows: TGTGCCAGCAGCTTAGCAGGGGGCCGCAATGAGCAGTTCTTC. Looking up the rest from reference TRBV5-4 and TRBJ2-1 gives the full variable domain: ETGVTQSPTHLIKTRGQQVTLRCSSQSGHNTVSWYQQALGQGPQFIFQYYREEENGRGNFPPRFSGLQFPNYSSELNVNALELDDSALYLCASSLAGGRNEQFFGPGTRLTVL.

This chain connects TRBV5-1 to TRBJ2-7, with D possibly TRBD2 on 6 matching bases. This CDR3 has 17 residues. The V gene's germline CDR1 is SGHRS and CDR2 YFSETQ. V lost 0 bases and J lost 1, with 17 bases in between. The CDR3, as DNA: TGCGCCAGCAGCTTGGCCCTAAACGCCGGGGGATCCTACGAGCAGTACTTC. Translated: CASSLALNAGGSYEQYF.

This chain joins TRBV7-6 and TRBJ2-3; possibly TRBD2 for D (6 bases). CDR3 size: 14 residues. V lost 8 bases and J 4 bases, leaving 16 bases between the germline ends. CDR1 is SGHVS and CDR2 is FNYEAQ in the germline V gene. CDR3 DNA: TGTGCCAGCCGTTTGGGGGGAGGCGCAGATACGCAGTATTTT. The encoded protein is CASRLGGGADTQYF.